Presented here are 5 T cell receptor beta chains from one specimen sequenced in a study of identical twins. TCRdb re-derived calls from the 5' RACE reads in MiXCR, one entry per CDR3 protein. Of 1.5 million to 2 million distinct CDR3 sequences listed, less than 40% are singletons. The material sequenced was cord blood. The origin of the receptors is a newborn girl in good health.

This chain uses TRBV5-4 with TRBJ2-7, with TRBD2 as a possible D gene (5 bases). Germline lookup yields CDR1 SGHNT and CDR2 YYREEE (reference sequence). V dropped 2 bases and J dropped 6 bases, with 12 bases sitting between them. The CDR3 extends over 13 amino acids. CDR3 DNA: TGTGCCAGCAGCTTTCTTCCTAGCTCCGAGCAGTACTTC. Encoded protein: CASSFLPSSEQYF.

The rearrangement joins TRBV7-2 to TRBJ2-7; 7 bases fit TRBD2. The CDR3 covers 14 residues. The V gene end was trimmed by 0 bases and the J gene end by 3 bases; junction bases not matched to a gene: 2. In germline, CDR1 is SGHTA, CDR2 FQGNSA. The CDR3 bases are TGTGCCAGCAGCTTAGCGCGGGAGAACTACGAGCAGTACTTC. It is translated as CASSLARENYEQYF.

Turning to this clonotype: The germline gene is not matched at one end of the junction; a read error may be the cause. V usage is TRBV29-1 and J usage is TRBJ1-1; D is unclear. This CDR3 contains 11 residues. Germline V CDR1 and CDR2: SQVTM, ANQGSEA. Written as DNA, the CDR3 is TGCGGCGTCCGACAGAACACTGAAGCTTTCTTT. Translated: CGVRQNTEAFF.

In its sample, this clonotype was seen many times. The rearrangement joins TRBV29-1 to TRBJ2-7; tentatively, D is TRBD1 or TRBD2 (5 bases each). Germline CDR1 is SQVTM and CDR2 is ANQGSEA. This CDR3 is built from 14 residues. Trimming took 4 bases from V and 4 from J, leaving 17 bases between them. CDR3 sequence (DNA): TGCAGCGTTGTTTACCGGGACGGAGGATACGAGCAGTACTTC. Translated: CSVVYRDGGYEQYF.

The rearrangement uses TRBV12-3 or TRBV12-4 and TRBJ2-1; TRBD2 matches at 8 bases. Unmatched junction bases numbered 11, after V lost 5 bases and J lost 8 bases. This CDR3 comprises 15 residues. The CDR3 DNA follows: TGTGCCAGCAGTCTCAGGGGACTAGGGGGAGATGAGCAGTTCTTC. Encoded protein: CASSLRGLGGDEQFF.